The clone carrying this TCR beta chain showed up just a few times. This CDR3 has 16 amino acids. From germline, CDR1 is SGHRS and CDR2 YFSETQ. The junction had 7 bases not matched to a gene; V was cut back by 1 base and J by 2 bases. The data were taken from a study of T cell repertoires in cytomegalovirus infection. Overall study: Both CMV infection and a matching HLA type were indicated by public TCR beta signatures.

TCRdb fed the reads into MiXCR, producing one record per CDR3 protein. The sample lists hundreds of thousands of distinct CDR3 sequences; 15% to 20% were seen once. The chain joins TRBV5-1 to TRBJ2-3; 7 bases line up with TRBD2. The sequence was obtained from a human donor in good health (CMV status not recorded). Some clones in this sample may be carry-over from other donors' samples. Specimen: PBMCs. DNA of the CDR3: TGCGCCAGCAGCTTGAAGGAGCTAGCGGCCACAGATACGCAGTATTTT. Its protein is CASSLKELAATDTQYF.